This TCR beta chain was recovered during a study of blood T cell repertoires in COVID-19. Study summary: Material from acute and convalescent COVID-19 was sourced from the United States, Italy and Spain. T cells, B-cell-depleted T cells, or PBMCs supplied cDNA or gDNA.

Per the authors' pipeline: Counts of nucleated cells, estimated from reference gene primer amplification, were obtained. Sequencing used immunoSEQ multiplex PCR; TCRdb keeps in-frame clones, though not all of them. That table is the source of V, J and clone size, and D and trimming were worked out from the DNA. The repertoire has 120,000 to 150,000 clones, more than 80% of them found once; the top ten carry roughly 10%. This clone has a handful of counts. Germline V gene lookup returns CDR1 SGHAT and CDR2 FQNNGV. V lost 1 base and J lost 5, with 12 bases in between. This CDR3 has 15 amino acids. The sequence came from a woman over 75 in a cohort sampled during active or convalescent COVID-19. Sequencing input: peripheral blood. The chain has TRBV11-2 and TRBJ2-1; TRBD1 is a possible D gene (7 bases). The CDR3 loop is CASSLATGRNNEQFF. In DNA form, the CDR3 reads TGTGCCAGCAGCTTAGCGACAGGGAGGAACAATGAGCAGTTCTTC.